These 29 T cell receptor beta chains originate from one sample sequenced in a study of cytomegalovirus exposure and HLA in healthy donors (dated by TCRdb to about 2017). The protocol used for the library was the immunoSEQ multiplex PCR assay. A mixture of 60 forward primers for TCR Vbeta segments and 13 reverse primers for TCR Jbeta segments was used in the multiplex PCR. TCRdb took over this immuneACCESS table, retaining in-frame rearrangements with V and J assigned. Such tables are incomplete; in checked studies, under half of the missing clones stem from an unresolved V gene, and the remainder is unexplained. Recorded for this sample are around 130,000 clones; about 80% of them occurred a single time. Approximately 2.8% of the sample rests with the top ten. Sequencing used PBMCs. The receptor set was obtained from a boy aged 2 to 9 in good health and CMV-seronegative.

V gene TRBV4-2 combines with J gene TRBJ2-7; possible D gene TRBD1, 5 bases. The CDR3 loop spans 15 amino acids. Germline V gene data show CDR1 as LGHNA and CDR2 as YNFKEQ. With 4 bases removed from V and 2 bases from J, the gap between germline ends came to 15 bases. The CDR3 sequence: CASSPRPGQTYEQYF. CDR3 DNA sequence: TGTGCCAGCAGCCCAAGGCCAGGGCAGACCTACGAGCAGTACTTC.

The chain recombines TRBV5-1 with TRBJ2-1; D remains ambiguous. CDR1 and CDR2 from the germline V gene are SGHRS and YFSETQ. The CDR3 runs 12 residues. V lost 4 bases and J 7 bases, leaving 9 bases between the germline ends. This chain's CDR3 is CASSPDSNEQFF. In DNA, the CDR3 is TGCGCCAGCAGCCCCGACTCGAATGAGCAGTTCTTC.

The chain employs TRBV7-2 and TRBJ2-5; D unresolved. The CDR3 loop spans 11 amino acids. The V gene lost 5 bases and the J gene lost 5 bases, with 6 bases spanning the gap. Germline CDR1 reads SGHTA; CDR2 reads FQGNSA. CDR3 bases: TGTGCCAGCAGCGCCGCGGAGACCCAGTACTTC. This codes for CASSAAETQYF. Together with reference TRBV7-2 and TRBJ2-5, the CDR3 gives the full variable domain: GAGVSQSPSNKVTEKGKDVELRCDPISGHTALYWYRQSLGQGLEFLIYFQGNSAPDKSGLPSDRFSAERTGGSVSTLTIQRTQQEDSAVYLCASSAAETQYFGPGTRLLVL.

The V gene is TRBV5-5, the J gene TRBJ2-3; 8 bases align to TRBD1. The V gene's germline CDR1 is SGHKS and CDR2 YYEKEE (reference sequence). With 4 bases clipped from V and 0 bases from J, the junction kept 4 bases outside the gene matches. The CDR3 loop spans 15 amino acids. DNA of the CDR3: TGTGCCAGCAGCCGTGACAGGGGCAGCACAGATACGCAGTATTTT. Its translation: CASSRDRGSTDTQYF.

The rearrangement joins TRBV11-2 to TRBJ2-7, with D maybe TRBD1 (6 bases). The ends were cut back, 5 bases at V and 5 bases at J, with 13 bases in the middle. The germline V gene has CDR1 SGHAT and CDR2 FQNNGV. This CDR3 is built from 13 residues. The CDR3: CASSLQGGNEQYV. CDR3 coding DNA: TGTGCCAGCAGCCTACAGGGTGGCAACGAGCAGTACGTC.

A single count supports this clone. J is TRBJ2-1 and V is TRBV2, with TRBD2 matching over 11 bases. The CDR3 has 16 residues. In germline, CDR1 is SNHLY, CDR2 FYNNEI. V shed 5 bases and J 10 bases; nucleotides not matched to a gene: 13. The CDR3 DNA sequence: TGTGCCAGCAGTCTCGGTAGCGGGGGGGCCGGGGTGGAGCAGTTCTTC. Translated: CASSLGSGGAGVEQFF.

The rearrangement uses TRBV27 and TRBJ2-7; 8 bases are shared with TRBD2. The germline gives CDR1 MNHEY, CDR2 SMNVEV (reference sequence). This CDR3 region has 10 residues. The chain's CDR3 is CASPGGVGDV. The CDR3 nucleotides read TGTGCCAGCCCCGGGGGGGTTGGCGACGTC.

The CDR3 DNA follows: TGTGCCAGCAGCGGCGGGAGGGCCCCAGATACGCAGTATTTT. Amino acids: CASSGGRAPDTQYF. The rearrangement links TRBV28 to TRBJ2-3; 9 bases agree with TRBD2. The CDR3 extends over 14 amino acids. The V gene end was trimmed by 6 bases and the J gene end by 4 bases; junction bases not matched to a gene: 5. Germline CDR1 MDHEN, CDR2 SYDVKM.

This chain connects TRBV6-1 to TRBJ1-2; D may be TRBD1 (6 bases). With 4 bases removed from V and 5 bases from J, the gap between germline ends came to 11 bases. Per the germline V gene, CDR1 is MNHNS and CDR2 is SASEGT. The CDR3 has 13 residues. This chain's CDR3 is CASSGQGIYGYTF. DNA for the CDR3: TGTGCCAGCAGTGGGCAGGGGATATATGGCTACACCTTC.

J is TRBJ1-5 and V is TRBV6-1; D unclear. Germline V CDR1 and CDR2: MNHNS, SASEGT. The CDR3 sequence is 14 residues long. The V gene lost 2 bases and the J gene lost 4 bases, with 9 bases spanning the gap. CDR3 DNA: TGTGCCAGCAGTGAATCCAGTGTTAATCAGCCCCAGCATTTT. Amino acids: CASSESSVNQPQHF.

The chain is built from TRBV27 and TRBJ2-7, with D uncertain. The CDR3 loop spans 16 amino acids. The ends were cut back, 0 bases at V and 5 bases at J, with 17 bases in the middle. Germline assignment: CDR1 MNHEY and CDR2 SMNVEV (reference sequence). CDR3 in amino acids: CASSLSIGLIGHEQYF. In nucleotides, the CDR3 is TGTGCCAGCAGTTTATCGATCGGGTTAATCGGCCACGAGCAGTACTTC.

This CDR3 is CASSWARDRGGYEQFF. CDR3 nucleotide sequence: TGTGCCAGCAGTTGGGCCCGGGACAGGGGCGGCTATGAGCAGTTCTTC. The V gene is TRBV2, the J gene TRBJ2-1; TRBD1 aligns across 10 bases. Unmatched junction bases numbered 12, after V lost 5 bases and J lost 8 bases. The CDR3 runs to 16 residues. Germline assignment: CDR1 SNHLY and CDR2 FYNNEI.

This clone turned up a few times. The chain employs TRBV4-3 and TRBJ1-3; D gene unclear. Germline CDR1 is LGHNA and CDR2 is YSLEER. V lost 3 bases, J lost 3 bases, and 12 bases lay in between. The CDR3 runs to 15 residues. CDR3 loop: CASSHDGAGGNTIYF. CDR3 DNA sequence: TGCGCCAGCAGCCATGACGGAGCCGGTGGAAACACCATATATTTT.

The CDR3 nucleotides read TGTGCCACTCCAGGGGACGGAGAGACCCAGTACTTC. Protein product: CATPGDGETQYF. The gene calls are TRBV2 and TRBJ2-5; TRBD1 is a possible D gene (6 bases). CDR3 length equals 12 residues. The germline gives CDR1 SNHLY, CDR2 FYNNEI. Trimming shortened V by 10 bases and J by 4 bases, and 13 bases separated the two germline ends. The variable domain in full, completed from reference TRBV2 and TRBJ2-5, reads EPEVTQTPSHQVTQMGQEVILRCVPISNHLYFYWYRQILGQKVEFLVSFYNNEISEKSEIFDDQFSVERPDGSNFTLKIRSTKLEDSAMYFCATPGDGETQYFGPGTRLLVL.

The chain uses TRBV5-8 and TRBJ1-1; D possibly corresponds to TRBD1 (6 bases). The CDR3 is 15 residues long. The germline gives CDR1 SGHTS, CDR2 YDEGEE. Trimming removed 8 bases at V and 0 bases at J, with 17 bases between. The CDR3 region is CASLTRQDLNTEAFF. The CDR3 region has the DNA TGTGCCAGTCTAACCCGACAGGATTTGAACACTGAAGCTTTCTTT.

The chain carries TRBV2 and TRBJ2-6; the D gene is possibly TRBD1 (6 bases). CDR3 length: 13 amino acids. The germline V gene has CDR1 SNHLY and CDR2 FYNNEI. V dropped 6 bases and J dropped 8 bases, with 11 bases sitting between them. The CDR3 DNA reads as TGTGCCAGCAGCAGGGACAAGTCCAACGTCCTGACTTTC. It translates to CASSRDKSNVLTF.

The chain recombines TRBV19 with TRBJ1-5; 7 bases align to TRBD1. This CDR3 is 15 amino acids long. After removal of 2 bases from V and 1 base from J, the junction contained 2 bases not matched to a gene. Germline-derived CDR1 and CDR2 are LNHDA and SQIVND (reference sequence). The CDR3 DNA reads TGTGCCAGTAGTATAAAGACAGGGAGCAATCAGCCCCAGCATTTT. Amino acid sequence: CASSIKTGSNQPQHF.

Worth noting for this clone: This sample includes further DNA sequences coding for the same CDR3. The chain recombines TRBV10-3 with TRBJ1-2; D is perhaps TRBD1 (5 bases). With 4 bases removed from V and 5 bases from J, the gap between germline ends came to 20 bases. Germline V gene data show CDR1 as ENHRY and CDR2 as SYGVKD. The CDR3 runs to 16 residues. The CDR3 coding sequence is TGTGCCATCAGTGGCGGGGAAGGGGACCTGGTTTATGGCTACACCTTC. Translating gives CAISGGEGDLVYGYTF.

This rearrangement joins TRBV25-1 to TRBJ1-1; D is perhaps TRBD1 (5 bases). Looked up from germline, CDR1 is MGHDK and CDR2 is SYGVNS. The CDR3 contains 13 residues. The V end was cut by 4 bases, the J end by 3 bases, with 9 bases between. Here the CDR3 reads CASSVGGDTEAFF. DNA of the CDR3: TGTGCCAGCAGTGTTGGGGGGGACACTGAAGCTTTCTTT.

In DNA, the CDR3 is TGTGCCAGCAGCGAAGGGACAGGGTCTAATGAAAAACTGTTTTTT. Its protein product is CASSEGTGSNEKLFF. The chain is built from TRBV7-9 and TRBJ1-4, with 9 bases aligning to TRBD1. Germline V gene sequence: CDR1 SEHNR, CDR2 FQNEAQ (reference sequence). The CDR3 sequence is 15 residues long. Trimming took 5 bases from V and 3 from J; bases not matched to a gene: 4.

This chain links TRBV4-3 with TRBJ1-2; D is unresolved. Germline values: CDR1 LGHNA, CDR2 YSLEER. The CDR3 has 16 residues. With 1 base removed from V and 0 bases from J, the gap between germline ends came to 12 bases. CDR3 bases: TGCGCCAGCAGCCAAGGGTCGAGGAATACTAACTATGGCTACACCTTC. This gives the protein CASSQGSRNTNYGYTF.

Only a few counts were recorded for this clone. The V gene is TRBV7-9, the J gene TRBJ1-1; D possibly corresponds to TRBD1 (6 bases). Trimming took 6 bases from V and 1 from J, leaving 12 bases between them. The germline V gene has CDR1 SEHNR and CDR2 FQNEAQ (reference sequence). This CDR3 region has 14 residues. CDR3 sequence: CASRQDRGNTEAFF. DNA of the CDR3: TGTGCCAGCAGACAGGACAGAGGGAACACTGAAGCTTTCTTT.

This sequence joins TRBV5-1 and TRBJ1-1; D gene unclear. Trimming removed 0 bases from V and 4 bases from J, with 7 bases in between. In germline, CDR1 is SGHRS, CDR2 YFSETQ. This CDR3 has 13 amino acids. The CDR3 DNA sequence: TGCGCCAGCAGCTTGGCAGGTTTCACTGAAGCTTTCTTT. This encodes CASSLAGFTEAFF.

This clone was observed at least ten times. J is TRBJ2-1 and V is TRBV6-4; TRBD2 agrees at 8 bases. V shed 4 bases and J 4 bases; nucleotides not matched to a gene: 3. The CDR3 loop spans 14 amino acids. Germline assignment: CDR1 MRHNA and CDR2 SNTAGT. The CDR3 coding sequence is TGTGCCAGCAGTGCGCGGGGGGATTACAATGAGCAGTTCTTC. This translates into CASSARGDYNEQFF.

V is TRBV29-1 and J is TRBJ1-1; D is undetermined. Trimming removed 4 bases from V and 5 bases from J, with 14 bases in between. There are 13 residues in the CDR3. Per germline, CDR1 SQVTM and CDR2 ANQGSEA. CDR3: CSVVLTGWTEAFF. The CDR3 bases are TGCAGCGTTGTCCTGACCGGGTGGACTGAAGCTTTCTTT.

With respect to this clone: One junction end does not reproduce the germline sequence, and a read error may be involved. The chain employs TRBV7-9 and TRBJ2-2; 7 nucleotides line up with TRBD1. Germline-derived CDR1 and CDR2 are SEHNR and FQNEAQ (reference sequence). CDR3 size: 14 residues. This chain's CDR3 is CSSRGEGATGELFF. The CDR3 nucleotides are TGTTCCAGCAGAGGCGAGGGGGCCACCGGGGAGCTGTTTTTT.

The rearrangement links TRBV7-2 to TRBJ1-1; D not certain. This CDR3 has 12 amino acids. The germline CDR1 and CDR2 sequences are SGHTA and FQGNSA. V dropped 10 bases and J dropped 4 bases, with 13 bases sitting between them. In nucleotides, the CDR3 is TGTGCCATTCAGGAGGGAGGCACTGAAGCTTTCTTT. Its protein is CAIQEGGTEAFF.

The chain carries TRBV23-1 and TRBJ1-1, with 7 bases matching TRBD1. TRBV23-1 qualifies as an ORF whose function is uncertain. V dropped 3 bases and J dropped 5; count of bases not matched to a gene: 12. The CDR3 totals 16 residues. The CDR3 DNA follows: TGCGCCAGCAGTCATTCGCGCATCGACAGGGCTACTGAAGCTTTCTTT. Amino acid sequence: CASSHSRIDRATEAFF.

This chain connects TRBV4-1 to TRBJ2-5; 10 nucleotides match TRBD1. Germline loops: CDR1 MGHRA, CDR2 YSYEKL. The CDR3 totals 16 residues. Losses at the gene ends were 0 bases for V and 5 bases for J; bases not matched to a gene: 6. The CDR3 protein is CASSQDPGQGRETQYF. The CDR3 bases are TGCGCCAGCAGCCAAGATCCGGGACAGGGGAGGGAGACCCAGTACTTC.